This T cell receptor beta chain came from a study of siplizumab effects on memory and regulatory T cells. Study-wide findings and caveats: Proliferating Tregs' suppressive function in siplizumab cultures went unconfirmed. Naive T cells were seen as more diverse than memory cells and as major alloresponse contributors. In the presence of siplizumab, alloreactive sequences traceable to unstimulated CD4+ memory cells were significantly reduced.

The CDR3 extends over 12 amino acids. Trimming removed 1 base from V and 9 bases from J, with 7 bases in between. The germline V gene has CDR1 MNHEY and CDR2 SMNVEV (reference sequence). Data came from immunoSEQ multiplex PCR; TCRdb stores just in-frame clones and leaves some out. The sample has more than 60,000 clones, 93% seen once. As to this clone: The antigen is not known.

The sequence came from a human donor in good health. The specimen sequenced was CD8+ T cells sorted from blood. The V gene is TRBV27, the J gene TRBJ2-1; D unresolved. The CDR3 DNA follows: TGTGCCAGCAGTTTATTTAATAGTGAGCAGTTCTTC. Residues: CASSLFNSEQFF.